This TCR beta chain was sequenced during a study of graft-versus-host responses after intestinal transplantation. As for the study in general: Multivisceral, liver-intestinal, or isolated intestinal transplants were performed in recipients. After anti-thymocyte globulin induction, recipients took tacrolimus and steroids for roughly three years.

General study findings and limits: Present in recipient marrow, GvH clones included some that appeared first in ileum or blood.

This clone was picked up a small number of times. Its antigen is not identified. Only in-frame clones appear in the TCRdb table, and some are missing; sequencing was by immunoSEQ multiplex PCR. The sample has about 4,000 clones, roughly 72% seen once. Processing was applied to graft tissue in order to liberate intraepithelial and lamina propria lymphocytes. V lost 3 bases to trimming and J lost 0 bases, with 13 bases between them. The germline gives CDR1 SGHTA, CDR2 FQGNSA. This CDR3 comprises 16 residues. The specimen comprised ileum tissue, sampled 17 days after transplant. The J gene is TRBJ2-3, the V gene TRBV7-2; D is perhaps TRBD1 (5 bases). The clonotype was recovered from a human patient who received an intestinal transplant, so some T cells may come from the graft donor. The CDR3 loop reads CASSFYRQASTDTQYF. Here the CDR3 DNA reads TGTGCCAGCAGCTTTTACAGGCAAGCTAGCACAGATACGCAGTATTTT.